These 14 T cell receptor beta chains originate from one sample sequenced in a study of cytotoxic CD8 clonotypes in ibrutinib-treated CLL. The assay was immunoSEQ multiplex PCR, and TCRdb's table has in-frame clones only and misses some. The table has fewer than 200,000 clones, approximately 80% seen once. Sequenced material: PBMCs, taken after 24 months of ibrutinib treatment. All receptors come from a human donor with chronic lymphocytic leukemia.

The chain combines TRBV6-1 with TRBJ1-2; 7 bases align to TRBD1. The CDR3 contains 16 residues. The germline V gene encodes CDR1 MNHNS and CDR2 SASEGT. Trimming took 2 bases from V and 2 from J; bases not matched to a gene: 8. For the CDR3, the DNA is TGTGCCAGCAGTGAAAGTTTGAACAGGGGAAACTATGGCTACACCTTC. Translated, it gives CASSESLNRGNYGYTF.

This chain joins TRBV28 and TRBJ2-7, with TRBD2 as a possible D gene (6 bases). This CDR3 contains 15 residues. V lost 5 bases and J 2 bases, leaving 16 bases between the germline ends. The germline CDR1 and CDR2 sequences are MDHEN and SYDVKM. CDR3 DNA sequence: TGTGCCAGCAGTCACATAGGGGACTCTCCCTACGAGCAGTACTTC. Its protein product is CASSHIGDSPYEQYF.

This clone was observed a few times. The V gene is TRBV7-3, the J gene TRBJ2-5; 7 bases agree with TRBD1. CDR1 is SGHTA and CDR2 is FQGTGA in the germline V gene. The V gene end was trimmed by 2 bases and the J gene end by 4 bases; junction bases not matched to a gene: 7. CDR3 size: 15 residues. CDR3 DNA sequence: TGTGCCAGCAGCTTACTCCGGGCAGGGGGAGAGACCCAGTACTTC. It is translated as CASSLLRAGGETQYF.

This chain connects TRBV9 to TRBJ2-2; 12 bases match TRBD2. The length of the CDR3 is 15 residues. Trimming cost V 3 bases and J 6 bases; bases outside gene matches: 3. Germline-derived CDR1 and CDR2 are SGDLS and YYNGEE. DNA for the CDR3: TGTGCCAGCAGCGCTAGCGGGGGGGCCTCCGGGGAGCTGTTTTTT. The encoded protein is CASSASGGASGELFF.

V usage is TRBV6-5 and J usage is TRBJ1-3, with a weak D call TRBD1 (5 bases). The germline CDR1 and CDR2 sequences are MNHEY and SVGAGI. The CDR3 length is 14 residues. The V end lost 2 bases, the J end lost 2 bases, and 7 bases lay between the germline ends. The CDR3 protein is CASSYKGPGNTIYF. CDR3 sequence (DNA): TGTGCCAGCAGTTACAAGGGGCCTGGAAACACCATATATTTT.

This sequence joins TRBV11-1 and TRBJ1-1; D remains ambiguous. Germline lookup yields CDR1 SGHAT and CDR2 FQDESV (reference sequence). V was clipped by 5 bases and J by 5 bases, with 6 bases between them. The CDR3 sequence is 11 residues long. For the CDR3, the DNA is TGTGCCAGCAGCCGCCTTACTGAAGCTTTCTTT. It translates to CASSRLTEAFF.

This clone was counted only a few times. This chain links TRBV2 with TRBJ1-1; TRBD1 matches 7 bases. Trimming at V came to 6 bases and at J to 5 bases, leaving 9 bases not matched to a gene. The CDR3 spans 14 residues. Germline V gene sequence: CDR1 SNHLY, CDR2 FYNNEI. The CDR3 DNA sequence: TGTGCCAGCAGGTTATTACAGGGGACGACTGAAGCTTTCTTT. Translating gives CASRLLQGTTEAFF.

The chain recombines TRBV7-8 with TRBJ1-2; unclear D gene. The CDR3 has 13 residues. V lost 5 bases and J lost 2, with 9 bases in between. Germline V gene data show CDR1 as SGHVS and CDR2 as FQNEAQ. CDR3 in amino acids: CASSPRANYGYTF. The CDR3 coding sequence is TGTGCCAGCAGCCCCCGGGCCAACTATGGCTACACCTTC.

This clone showed up just once. The same CDR3 also results from other DNA sequences found in this sample. V usage is TRBV7-9 and J usage is TRBJ2-7; perhaps TRBD1 as D (6 bases). The CDR3 runs to 12 residues. V gave up 4 bases and J gave up 3 bases, with 7 bases separating them. Germline V gene sequence: CDR1 SEHNR, CDR2 FQNEAQ (reference sequence). The CDR3 protein is CASSSQGYEQYF. The CDR3 DNA follows: TGTGCCAGCAGCTCACAGGGCTACGAGCAGTACTTC.

The chain carries TRBV4-3 and TRBJ2-1; 11 positions match TRBD1. The germline gives CDR1 LGHNA, CDR2 YSLEER. Losses at the gene ends were 3 bases for V and 7 bases for J; bases not matched to a gene: 8. This CDR3 has 16 amino acids. The DNA for the CDR3 is TGCGCCAGCAGCCAGGGACAGGGGGTCTTTGGGAATGAGCAGTTCTTC. Its protein product is CASSQGQGVFGNEQFF.

This chain links TRBV27 with TRBJ1-5; TRBD1 matches at 10 bases. V dropped 6 bases and J dropped 0; count of bases not matched to a gene: 8. The CDR3 has 17 amino acids. Germline V gene sequence: CDR1 MNHEY, CDR2 SMNVEV (reference sequence). The CDR3 DNA reads as TGTGCCAGCAGCCCTGACAGGGGGCAACGTAGCAATCAGCCCCAGCATTTT. This gives the protein CASSPDRGQRSNQPQHF.

J is TRBJ2-1 and V is TRBV6-5; D unclear. Germline-derived CDR1 and CDR2 are MNHEY and SVGAGI. V was trimmed by 5 bases and J by 10 bases, leaving 18 bases between them. The CDR3 extends over 14 amino acids. CDR3 coding DNA: TGTGCCAGCAGTCAACCGGCGATCTGGCGAGAGCAGTTCTTC. Translating gives CASSQPAIWREQFF.

The rearrangement uses TRBV27 and TRBJ1-1, with 7 bases aligning to TRBD1. The CDR3 has 17 amino acids. J lost 4 bases, V lost 4 bases, and 15 bases had no gene match. Per the germline V gene, CDR1 is MNHEY and CDR2 is SMNVEV (reference sequence). CDR3 bases: TGTGCCAGCAGTTCTTCACTACCGACAGGGCTGGCCACTGAAGCTTTCTTT. Translation: CASSSSLPTGLATEAFF.

This rearrangement joins TRBV11-2 to TRBJ1-6; D gene uncertain. CDR1 is SGHAT, CDR2 FQNNGV, per germline. V was cut by 0 bases and J by 9 bases, with 15 bases left in between. The CDR3 runs 16 residues. CDR3 in DNA: TGTGCCAGCAGCTTAGACTCGGGTTTGGGGATTTCACCCCTCCACTTT. Translating gives CASSLDSGLGISPLHF.